The present entry profiles one T cell receptor (beta chain) with its context. Its antigen is not known. The table came from immunoSEQ multiplex PCR; TCRdb's copy has only in-frame clones and leaves some out. This table has 65,000 to 80,000 clones, about 88% appearing once. The data originate from a study of OX40 agonist ivuxolimab in advanced cancers. Study outcomes and limitations: Expanded clones tended on average to be more numerous among CD8+ T cells than CD4+.

Material: CD4+ or CD8+ T cells sorted from blood, obtained in a trial of the OX40 agonist ivuxolimab. This receptor was identified in an adult with an advanced solid tumor such as melanoma, head and neck, liver or kidney cancer.

The CDR3 sequence: CASRAGQGTDTQYF. The CDR3 region has the DNA TGTGCCAGCAGGGCCGGACAGGGGACAGATACGCAGTATTTT. The chain has TRBV2 and TRBJ2-3; 9 nucleotides match TRBD1. This CDR3 contains 14 residues. After removal of 6 bases from V and 3 bases from J, the junction contained 4 bases not matched to a gene. Germline V gene sequence: CDR1 SNHLY, CDR2 FYNNEI.